The entry below gives a single T cell receptor (beta chain) sequence along with its context. The data are from a study of PD-L1 blockade in urothelial cancer. Study-wide background: Patients went on atezolizumab in the mid-2010s, receiving 1,200 mg intravenously every 3 weeks. Male sex and bladder-origin urothelial cancer were recorded for about 85% of the roughly 30 patients.

Method: immunoSEQ multiplex PCR; TCRdb's copy keeps in-frame clones and lacks some. The data contain tens of thousands of clones, approximately 80% of them singletons. Patients had locally advanced or metastatic urothelial carcinoma. Pretreatment and on-treatment blood mononuclear cell samples were taken, totaling between 1 and 8 time points per patient. CDR1 is SGHVS and CDR2 is FNYEAQ in the germline V gene. This CDR3 is built from 17 residues. Trimming at V came to 5 bases and at J to 5 bases, leaving 11 bases not matched to a gene. The chain links TRBV7-6 to TRBJ2-1; 11 bases map to TRBD2. Sequenced here: PBMCs, sampled around atezolizumab (anti-PD-L1) treatment. The source is a man aged 70-80 years with urothelial cancer. The CDR3 reads CASSGYSGGAGNNEQFF. The DNA for the CDR3 is TGTGCCAGCAGCGGGTATAGCGGGGGGGCGGGGAACAATGAGCAGTTCTTC.